What follows are 9 T cell receptor beta chains derived from one specimen sequenced in a study of blood T cell repertoires in COVID-19. Assay used: immunoSEQ multiplex PCR; TCRdb lists only in-frame clones, some missing. The sample has more than 200,000 clones, approximately 80% seen once; the top ten hold 25% to 35%. Sequencing was carried out using peripheral blood. The origin of the receptors is a man aged 35-49 years with acute or convalescent COVID-19.

This clone was counted a few times. The CDR3: CASSIDRWNYGYTF. As DNA, the CDR3 is TGTGCCAGTAGTATAGACAGGTGGAACTATGGCTACACCTTC. The rearrangement links TRBV19 to TRBJ1-2; no firm D call. This CDR3 is built from 14 residues. Trimming took 0 bases from V and 2 from J, leaving 7 bases between them. Germline loops: CDR1 LNHDA, CDR2 SQIVND (reference sequence).

The chain has TRBV7-8 and TRBJ1-2; 12 nucleotides align to TRBD1. Looked up from germline, CDR1 is SGHVS and CDR2 is FQNEAQ. Trimming removed 5 bases from V and 4 bases from J; junction bases left unmatched: 5. The CDR3 totals 15 residues. The CDR3: CASSPGTGGGYGYTF. In DNA form, the CDR3 reads TGTGCCAGCAGCCCCGGGACAGGGGGCGGCTATGGCTACACCTTC.

This clone showed up many times. CDR3 bases: TGTGCCAGCACCCATTCGACAGGGTCTTATGGCTACACCTTC. Amino acid sequence: CASTHSTGSYGYTF. The V gene is TRBV5-4, the J gene TRBJ1-2, with 7 nucleotides matching TRBD1. Germline V gene data show CDR1 as SGHNT and CDR2 as YYREEE (reference sequence). The V gene end was trimmed by 6 bases and the J gene end by 5 bases; junction bases not matched to a gene: 10. CDR3 length: 14 residues.

This clone was recorded a few times. The V gene is TRBV4-3, the J gene TRBJ1-5; D remains ambiguous. Trimming took 3 bases from V and 4 from J, leaving 10 bases between them. CDR1 and CDR2 from the germline V gene are LGHNA and YSLEER. This CDR3 is 14 amino acids long. The CDR3 nucleotides read TGCGCCAGCAGCCAGGGAAGACTAAATCAGCCCCAGCATTTT. This translates into CASSQGRLNQPQHF.

The chain employs TRBV5-4 and TRBJ2-1, with D maybe TRBD2 (5 bases). Germline CDR1 reads SGHNT; CDR2 reads YYREEE (reference sequence). The V and J ends lost 1 base and 5 bases respectively, with 13 bases between them. The CDR3 is 15 amino acids. DNA for the CDR3: TGTGCCAGCAGCTTGAGGCTCGGGGAAAACAATGAGCAGTTCTTC. The encoded protein is CASSLRLGENNEQFF. Looking up the rest from reference TRBV5-4 and TRBJ2-1 gives the full variable domain: ETGVTQSPTHLIKTRGQQVTLRCSSQSGHNTVSWYQQALGQGPQFIFQYYREEENGRGNFPPRFSGLQFPNYSSELNVNALELDDSALYLCASSLRLGENNEQFFGPGTRLTVL.

The chain recombines TRBV12-3 or TRBV12-4 with TRBJ2-7, with a tentative D call TRBD2 (6 bases). Trimming removed 3 bases from V and 6 bases from J, with 12 bases in between. The length of the CDR3 is 13 residues. The CDR3 DNA reads TGTGCCAGCAGTTTCTTACTAGCTCGCGAGCAGTACTTC. This translates into CASSFLLAREQYF.

This sequence joins TRBV30 and TRBJ1-4; TRBD1 aligns across 8 bases. The CDR3 runs to 13 residues. Germline assignment: CDR1 GTSNPN and CDR2 SVGIG (reference sequence). V shed 8 bases, J shed 3 bases, and the junction held 5 bases outside the gene matches. The CDR3 reads CARRTGPNEKLFF. CDR3 bases: TGTGCCCGCAGGACAGGGCCTAATGAAAAACTGTTTTTT.

This clone was observed a handful of times. This chain uses TRBV4-2 with TRBJ2-1, with 8 bases fitting TRBD2. V shed 4 bases and J 6 bases; nucleotides not matched to a gene: 11. The germline V gene has CDR1 LGHNA and CDR2 YNFKEQ. The CDR3 spans 16 residues. The CDR3 bases are TGTGCCAGCAGCCTTCGAGCGGGAGTGAGGGGCAATGAGCAGTTCTTC. This encodes CASSLRAGVRGNEQFF.

This chain links TRBV30 with TRBJ2-7, with 7 nucleotides matching TRBD1. Trimming at V came to 0 bases and at J to 7 bases, leaving 6 bases not matched to a gene. CDR3 size: 13 residues. Per germline, CDR1 GTSNPN and CDR2 SVGIG (reference sequence). The CDR3: CAWSVKGASEQYF. Here the CDR3 DNA reads TGTGCCTGGAGTGTGAAGGGGGCGAGTGAGCAGTACTTC.